The entry below describes one TCR beta chain. Assay used: immunoSEQ multiplex PCR; TCRdb lists only in-frame clones, some missing. The sample yields 68,000 or so clones, approximately 90% seen once. This specimen comes from a study of technical replicates of blood from a handful of donors. Trimming shortened V by 5 bases and J by 0 bases, and 9 bases separated the two germline ends. CDR3 length: 14 amino acids. Germline CDR1 and CDR2: SSHAT and FNYEAQ (reference sequence). Sample: PBMCs. The chain recombines TRBV7-7 with TRBJ2-3; no reliable D call. This TCR came from a human donor in good health. Some clones in this sample may be carry-over from other donors' samples. Here the CDR3 DNA reads TGTGCCAGCAGCCCATCCCATAGCACAGATACGCAGTATTTT. Its translation is CASSPSHSTDTQYF. Full variable domain (outside the CDR3, taken from reference TRBV7-7 and TRBJ2-3): GAGVSQSPRYKVTKRGQDVTLRCDPISSHATLYWYQQALGQGPEFLTYFNYEAQPDKSGLPSDRFSAERPEGSISTLTIQRTEQRDSAMYRCASSPSHSTDTQYFGPGTRLTVL.